This T cell receptor (beta chain) originates from a study of T cells in tumors after PD-1 blockade. On the study more broadly: A subset received ongoing vismodegib 150 mg daily alongside anti-PD-1 therapy.

TCRdb keeps only in-frame clones here, not all; method: immunoSEQ multiplex PCR. The profile shows nearly 25,000 clones, around four fifths of them singletons. Sequenced here: PBMCs, sampled after anti-PD-1 treatment. This TCR derives from a human donor with basal cell carcinoma.

This CDR3 is CASSVDPYNSPLHF. In DNA form, the CDR3 reads TGTGCCAGCAGCGTAGATCCTTATAATTCACCCCTCCACTTT. The chain couples TRBV9 to TRBJ1-6; D remains unclear. V lost 0 bases, J lost 4 bases, and 5 bases lay in between. The CDR3 has 14 amino acids. In germline, CDR1 is SGDLS, CDR2 YYNGEE.